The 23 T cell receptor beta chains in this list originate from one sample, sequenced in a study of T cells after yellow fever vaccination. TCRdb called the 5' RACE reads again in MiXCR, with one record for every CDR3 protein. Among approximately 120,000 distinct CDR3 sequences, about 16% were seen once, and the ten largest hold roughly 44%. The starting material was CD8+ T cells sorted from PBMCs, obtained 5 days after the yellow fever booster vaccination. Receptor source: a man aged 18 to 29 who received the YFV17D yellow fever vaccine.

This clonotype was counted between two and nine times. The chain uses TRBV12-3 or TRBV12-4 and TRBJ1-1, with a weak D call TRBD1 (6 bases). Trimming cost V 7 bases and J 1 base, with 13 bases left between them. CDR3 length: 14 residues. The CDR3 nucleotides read TGTGCCAGCACCGACAGGACGGGGAACACTGAAGCTTTCTTT. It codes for CASTDRTGNTEAFF.

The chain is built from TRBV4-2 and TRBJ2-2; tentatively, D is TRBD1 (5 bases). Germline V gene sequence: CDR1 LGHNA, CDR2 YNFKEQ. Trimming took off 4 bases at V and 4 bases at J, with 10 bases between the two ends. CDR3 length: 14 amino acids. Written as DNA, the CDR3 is TGTGCCAGCAGCCCTCGGACACCCACCGGGGAGCTGTTTTTT. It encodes CASSPRTPTGELFF.

The CDR3 DNA is TGTGCCAGCAGTCCTTCGTCCCAGGGGGGCTATGGCTACACCTTC. Residues: CASSPSSQGGYGYTF. The J gene is TRBJ1-2, the V gene TRBV6-5, with TRBD1 identical over 7 bases. V lost 5 bases to trimming and J lost 4 bases; unmatched junction nucleotides: 10. Germline CDR1 and CDR2: MNHEY and SVGAGI. The CDR3 runs 15 residues.

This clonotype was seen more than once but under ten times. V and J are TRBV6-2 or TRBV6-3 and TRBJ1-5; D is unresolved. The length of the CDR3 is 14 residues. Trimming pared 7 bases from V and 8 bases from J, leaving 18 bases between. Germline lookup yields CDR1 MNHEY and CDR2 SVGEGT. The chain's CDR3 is CASTNGGNWKPQHF. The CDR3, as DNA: TGTGCCAGCACCAACGGAGGGAATTGGAAGCCCCAGCATTTT.

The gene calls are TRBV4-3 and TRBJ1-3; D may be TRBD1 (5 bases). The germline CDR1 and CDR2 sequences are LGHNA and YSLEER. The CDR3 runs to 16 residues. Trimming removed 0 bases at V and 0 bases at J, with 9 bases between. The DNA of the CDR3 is TGCGCCAGCAGCCAAGATACGGGGGACTCTGGAAACACCATATATTTT. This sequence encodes CASSQDTGDSGNTIYF.

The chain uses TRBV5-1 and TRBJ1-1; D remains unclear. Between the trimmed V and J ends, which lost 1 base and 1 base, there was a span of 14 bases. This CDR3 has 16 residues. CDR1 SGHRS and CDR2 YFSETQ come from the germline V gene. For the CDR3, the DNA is TGCGCCAGCAGCTTGCGTCCCAACCCCCGGAACACTGAAGCTTTCTTT. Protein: CASSLRPNPRNTEAFF.

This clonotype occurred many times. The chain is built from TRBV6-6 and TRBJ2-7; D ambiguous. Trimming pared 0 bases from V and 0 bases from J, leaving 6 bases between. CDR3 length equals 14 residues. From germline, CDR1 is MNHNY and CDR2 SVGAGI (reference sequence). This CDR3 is CASSYSQSSYEQYV. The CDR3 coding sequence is TGTGCCAGCAGTTACTCACAGTCCTCCTACGAGCAGTACGTC.

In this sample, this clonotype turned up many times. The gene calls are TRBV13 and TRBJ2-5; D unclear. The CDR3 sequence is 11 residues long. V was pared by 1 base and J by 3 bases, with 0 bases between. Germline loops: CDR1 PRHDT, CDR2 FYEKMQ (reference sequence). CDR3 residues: CASSLEETQYF. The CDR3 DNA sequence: TGTGCCAGCAGCTTAGAAGAGACCCAGTACTTC. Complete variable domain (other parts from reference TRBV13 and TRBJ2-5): AAGVIQSPRHLIKEKRETATLKCYPIPRHDTVYWYQQGPGQDPQFLISFYEKMQSDKGSIPDRFSAQQFSDYHSELNMSSLELGDSALYFCASSLEETQYFGPGTRLLVL.

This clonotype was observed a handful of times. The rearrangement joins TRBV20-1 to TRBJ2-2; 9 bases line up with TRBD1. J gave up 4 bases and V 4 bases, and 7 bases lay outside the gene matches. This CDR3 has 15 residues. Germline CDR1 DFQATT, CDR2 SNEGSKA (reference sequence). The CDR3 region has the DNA TGCAGTGCTACGGACAGGGGAGCAGGCACCGGGGAGCTGTTTTTT. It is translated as CSATDRGAGTGELFF.

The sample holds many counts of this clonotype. This chain's CDR3 is CASSEGAPGGTEAFF. CDR3 nucleotides: TGTGCCAGCAGCGAGGGCGCTCCGGGGGGCACTGAAGCTTTCTTT. The V gene is TRBV5-5, the J gene TRBJ1-1, with D possibly TRBD1 on 5 matching bases. Deletions cut 4 bases from V and 4 bases from J, with 17 bases between. This CDR3 has 15 amino acids. Germline V lookup: CDR1 SGHKS, CDR2 YYEKEE (reference sequence).

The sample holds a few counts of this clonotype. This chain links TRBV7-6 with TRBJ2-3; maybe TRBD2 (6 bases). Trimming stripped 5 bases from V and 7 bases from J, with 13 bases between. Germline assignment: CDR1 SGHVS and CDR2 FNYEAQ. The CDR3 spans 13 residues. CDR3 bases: TGTGCCAGCAGCCAGGGACTGGGCCATACGCAGTATTTT. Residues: CASSQGLGHTQYF.

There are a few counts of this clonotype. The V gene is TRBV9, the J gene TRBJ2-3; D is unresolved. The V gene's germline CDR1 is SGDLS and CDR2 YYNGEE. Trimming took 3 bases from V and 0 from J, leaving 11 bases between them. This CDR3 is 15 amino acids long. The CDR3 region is CASSGKPPSTDTQYF. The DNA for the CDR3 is TGTGCCAGCAGCGGGAAGCCACCTAGCACAGATACGCAGTATTTT. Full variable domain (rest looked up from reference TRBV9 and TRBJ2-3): DSGVTQTPKHLITATGQRVTLRCSPRSGDLSVYWYQQSLDQGLQFLIQYYNGEERAKGNILERFSAQQFPDLHSELNLSSLELGDSALYFCASSGKPPSTDTQYFGPGTRLTVL.

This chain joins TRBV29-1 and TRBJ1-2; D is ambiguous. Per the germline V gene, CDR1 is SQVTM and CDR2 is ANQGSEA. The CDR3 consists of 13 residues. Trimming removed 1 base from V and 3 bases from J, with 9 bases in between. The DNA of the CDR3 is TGCAGCGTTGAAGGGGAGGGCCACTATGGCTACACCTTC. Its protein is CSVEGEGHYGYTF.

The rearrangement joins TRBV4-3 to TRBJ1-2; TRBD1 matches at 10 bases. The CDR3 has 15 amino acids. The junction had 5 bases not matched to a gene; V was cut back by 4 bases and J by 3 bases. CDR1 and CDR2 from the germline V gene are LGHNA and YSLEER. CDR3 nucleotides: TGCGCCAGCAGCCCAGGGACAGGGGTAGACTATGGCTACACCTTC. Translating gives CASSPGTGVDYGYTF.

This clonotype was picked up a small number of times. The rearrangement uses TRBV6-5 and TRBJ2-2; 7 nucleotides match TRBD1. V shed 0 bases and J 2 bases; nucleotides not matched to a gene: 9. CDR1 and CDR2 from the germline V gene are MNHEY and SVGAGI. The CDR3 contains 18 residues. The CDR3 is CASSYSMRQGFNTGELFF. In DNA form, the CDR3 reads TGTGCCAGCAGTTACTCCATGAGACAGGGATTTAACACCGGGGAGCTGTTTTTT.

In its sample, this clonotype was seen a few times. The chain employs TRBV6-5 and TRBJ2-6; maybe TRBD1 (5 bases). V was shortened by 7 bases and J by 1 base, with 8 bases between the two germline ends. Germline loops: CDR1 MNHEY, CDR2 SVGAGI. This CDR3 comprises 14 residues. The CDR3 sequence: CASKGASGANVLTF. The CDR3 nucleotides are TGTGCCAGCAAAGGGGCGTCTGGGGCCAACGTCCTGACTTTC.

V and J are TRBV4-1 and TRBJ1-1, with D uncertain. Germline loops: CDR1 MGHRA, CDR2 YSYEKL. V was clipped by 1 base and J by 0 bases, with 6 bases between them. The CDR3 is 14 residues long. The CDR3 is CASSQGHLNTEAFF. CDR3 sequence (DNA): TGCGCCAGCAGCCAAGGACATCTGAACACTGAAGCTTTCTTT.

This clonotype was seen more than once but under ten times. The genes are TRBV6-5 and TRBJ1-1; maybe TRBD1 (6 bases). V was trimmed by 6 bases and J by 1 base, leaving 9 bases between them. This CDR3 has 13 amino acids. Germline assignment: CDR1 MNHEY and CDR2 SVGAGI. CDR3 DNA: TGTGCCAGCAGGGGAGGGGGGAACACTGAAGCTTTCTTT. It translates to CASRGGGNTEAFF.

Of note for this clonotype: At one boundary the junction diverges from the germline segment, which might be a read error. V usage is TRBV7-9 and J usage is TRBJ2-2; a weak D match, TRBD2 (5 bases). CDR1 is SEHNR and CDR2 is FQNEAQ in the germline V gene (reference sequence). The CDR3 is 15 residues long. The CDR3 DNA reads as TGTGCCAGCGGCTTAATTGGGAGCTACACCGGGGAGCTGTTTTTT. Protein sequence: CASGLIGSYTGELFF. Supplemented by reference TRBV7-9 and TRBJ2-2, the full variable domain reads DTGVSQNPRHKITKRGQNVTFRCDPISEHNRLYWYRQTLGQGPEFLTYFQNEAQLEKSRLLSDRFSAERPKGSFSTLEIQRTEQGDSAMYLCASGLIGSYTGELFFGEGSRLTVL.

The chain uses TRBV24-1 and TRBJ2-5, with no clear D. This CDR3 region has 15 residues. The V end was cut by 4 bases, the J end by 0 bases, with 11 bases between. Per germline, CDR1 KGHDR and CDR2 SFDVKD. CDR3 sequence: CATSDPRGHQETQYF. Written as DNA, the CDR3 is TGTGCCACCAGTGACCCCCGAGGACACCAAGAGACCCAGTACTTC.

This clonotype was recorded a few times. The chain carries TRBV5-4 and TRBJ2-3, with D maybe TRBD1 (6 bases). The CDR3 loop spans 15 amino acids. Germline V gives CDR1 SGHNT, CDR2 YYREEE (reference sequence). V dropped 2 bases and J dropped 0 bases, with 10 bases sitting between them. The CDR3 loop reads CASSFGTLSTDTQYF. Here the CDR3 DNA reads TGTGCCAGCAGCTTTGGGACACTCAGCACAGATACGCAGTATTTT.

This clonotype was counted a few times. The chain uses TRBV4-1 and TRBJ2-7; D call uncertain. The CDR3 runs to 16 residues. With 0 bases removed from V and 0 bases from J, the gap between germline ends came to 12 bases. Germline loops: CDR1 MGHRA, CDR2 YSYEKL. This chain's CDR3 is CASSQDEGSSSYEQYV. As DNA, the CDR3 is TGCGCCAGCAGCCAAGACGAAGGCTCAAGCTCCTACGAGCAGTACGTC.

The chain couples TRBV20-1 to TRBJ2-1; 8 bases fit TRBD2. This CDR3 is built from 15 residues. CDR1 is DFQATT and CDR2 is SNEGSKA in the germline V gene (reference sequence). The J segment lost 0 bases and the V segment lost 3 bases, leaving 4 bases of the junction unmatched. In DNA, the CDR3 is TGCAGTGCTAGCCCCAGCGGGGGCTCCTACAATGAGCAGTTCTTC. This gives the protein CSASPSGGSYNEQFF.